A single sample is the source of the 29 T cell receptor beta chains below, sequenced in a study of regulatory T cells in long-lasting Graves disease. Building of the TCR beta libraries involved iRepertoire HTBI primers and Arm-PCR of CDR3 regions. TCRdb recomputed calls from the multiplex PCR reads with MiXCR, one row per CDR3 protein. The sample carries more than 300,000 distinct CDR3 sequences, about 20% recorded once. The time point was: persistent/refractory GD, antithyroid drugs over 5 years with positive TRAb. Extracted RNA from PBMCs served as the source of the TCR library. The sequences come from peripheral blood mononuclear cells (PBMCs), collected when the disease was refractory, from a patient treated with antithyroid drugs. These TCRs come from a female donor with Graves disease.

J is TRBJ2-3 and V is TRBV10-3; TRBD1 might be the D (6 bases). CDR1 ENHRY and CDR2 SYGVKD come from the germline V gene. The germline V and J ends were trimmed by 3 bases and 5 bases, with 12 bases remaining between them. CDR3 length equals 14 residues. The CDR3 loop reads CAISDVGAGDTQYF. The CDR3 DNA is TGTGCCATCAGTGATGTGGGGGCTGGAGATACGCAGTATTTT.

Concerning this clonotype: A much larger clone is a single base away; this may be a read error. The chain's CDR3 is CASRPGTGTANEKLFF. CDR3 sequence (DNA): TGTGCCAGCAGACCCGGAACCGGGACAGCCAATGAAAAACTGTTTTTT. The gene calls are TRBV27 and TRBJ1-4, with 7 bases aligning to TRBD1. Looked up from germline, CDR1 is MNHEY and CDR2 is SMNVEV (reference sequence). The V segment lost 6 bases and the J segment 5 bases; nucleotides outside the gene matches: 12. The CDR3 is 16 amino acids. Combining the CDR3 with reference TRBV27 and TRBJ1-4 gives the whole variable domain EAQVTQNPRYLITVTGKKLTVTCSQNMNHEYMSWYRQDPGLGLRQIYYSMNVEVTDKGDVPEGYKVSRKEKRNFPLILESPSPNQTSLYFCASRPGTGTANEKLFFGSGTQLSVL.

There are many counts of this clonotype. The chain couples TRBV7-9 to TRBJ2-7; no clear D. The CDR3 has 13 amino acids. Per the germline V gene, CDR1 is SEHNR and CDR2 is FQNEAQ (reference sequence). The V and J ends lost 2 bases and 2 bases respectively, with 7 bases between them. CDR3 residues: CASSLSVTYEQYF. CDR3 DNA sequence: TGTGCCAGCAGCTTATCGGTTACCTACGAGCAGTACTTC.

The sample holds a few counts of this clonotype. V usage is TRBV7-3 and J usage is TRBJ2-7, with 10 bases lining up with TRBD2. J lost 2 bases, V lost 0 bases, and 10 bases had no gene match. Germline V gene data show CDR1 as SGHTA and CDR2 as FQGTGA. This CDR3 has 18 residues. The CDR3 bases are TGTGCCAGCAGCTTAACAGGGGTAGCGGGGGGTTACCCCTACGAGCAGTACTTC. Translating it yields CASSLTGVAGGYPYEQYF.

This clonotype was detected ten times or more. The chain combines TRBV2 with TRBJ1-5; 8 nucleotides match TRBD1. V dropped 6 bases and J dropped 2; count of bases not matched to a gene: 6. There are 15 residues in the CDR3. The germline V gene encodes CDR1 SNHLY and CDR2 FYNNEI. CDR3 bases: TGTGCCAGCAGGTGGGAGACAGGGGGCAATCAGCCCCAGCATTTT. Its protein product is CASRWETGGNQPQHF.

The V gene is TRBV10-2, the J gene TRBJ1-6; D not resolved. Germline V lookup: CDR1 WSHSY, CDR2 SAAADI. The CDR3 has 13 residues. V gave up 8 bases and J gave up 8 bases, with 13 bases separating them. The CDR3 sequence: CASGAFGDSPLHF. The CDR3 nucleotides are TGCGCCAGCGGAGCCTTCGGGGATTCACCCCTCCACTTT.

The V and J genes are TRBV2 and TRBJ1-4; the D is unclear. The CDR3 contains 12 residues. Germline CDR1 and CDR2: SNHLY and FYNNEI. V lost 7 bases, J lost 13 bases, and 16 bases lay in between. The DNA of the CDR3 is TGTGCCAGCACCCCGAGGCGCGGTCGACTGTTTTTT. Translating gives CASTPRRGRLFF.

This clonotype was found a few times. CDR3: CASRADWPALPSTEAFF. CDR3 sequence (DNA): TGTGCCAGCAGGGCCGATTGGCCGGCGCTCCCGAGCACTGAAGCTTTCTTT. This chain uses TRBV28 with TRBJ1-1; no firm D call. The germline V and J ends were trimmed by 6 bases and 4 bases, with 24 bases remaining between them. This CDR3 contains 17 residues. The germline CDR1 and CDR2 sequences are MDHEN and SYDVKM. The full variable domain, completed using reference TRBV28 and TRBJ1-1, is DVKVTQSSRYLVKRTGEKVFLECVQDMDHENMFWYRQDPGLGLRLIYFSYDVKMKEKGDIPEGYSVSREKKERFSLILESASTNQTSMYLCASRADWPALPSTEAFFGQGTRLTVV.

This clonotype was detected ten times or more. V usage is TRBV7-8 and J usage is TRBJ1-2, with TRBD1 as a possible D gene (5 bases). The CDR3 runs to 13 residues. The V end lost 5 bases, the J end lost 8 bases, and 15 bases lay between the germline ends. CDR1 and CDR2 from the germline V gene are SGHVS and FQNEAQ. CDR3 amino acids: CASSPTTVDGYTF. The CDR3 nucleotides read TGTGCCAGCAGCCCCACGACAGTTGACGGCTACACCTTC.

This clonotype has just a few counts. The chain couples TRBV4-3 to TRBJ1-1; D not resolved. This CDR3 spans 14 amino acids. Between the trimmed V and J ends, which lost 4 bases and 3 bases, there was a span of 12 bases. The germline gives CDR1 LGHNA, CDR2 YSLEER. The CDR3 is CASSRTVGDTEAFF. The CDR3 DNA is TGCGCCAGCAGCCGCACGGTTGGGGACACTGAAGCTTTCTTT.

This clonotype was counted a single time. Without the conserved terminal phenylalanine or tryptophan, this CDR3 likely stems from a read error. The chain uses TRBV11-2 and TRBJ2-7; the D is unclear. The end of the DNA fits TRBJ2-5 better, so the J call may be wrong. Germline lookup yields CDR1 SGHAT and CDR2 FQNNGV. There are 11 residues in the CDR3. The CDR3 nucleotides are TGTGCCAGCAGCTTCGGGGAGACCCAGTACTCC. Protein sequence: CASSFGETQYS.

V usage is TRBV7-2 and J usage is TRBJ1-5; 9 nucleotides line up with TRBD1. Germline trimming cut 5 bases from V and 2 bases from J; bases unmatched to any gene: 13. This CDR3 has 18 residues. Germline loops: CDR1 SGHTA, CDR2 FQGNSA. CDR3 coding DNA: TGTGCCAGCAGCCCTAGCGTAGGGACAGGGCTCCGCAATCAGCCCCAGCATTTT. Its translation is CASSPSVGTGLRNQPQHF.

Details on this clonotype: This CDR3 is missing its conserved last phenylalanine or tryptophan, likely due to a read error. The chain combines TRBV27 with TRBJ2-7, with no clear D. The CDR3 contains 13 residues. The germline V and J ends were trimmed by 4 bases and 0 bases, with 7 bases remaining between them. Looked up from germline, CDR1 is MNHEY and CDR2 is SMNVEV (reference sequence). CDR3 protein: CASSSGSSYEQYS. The CDR3 DNA reads TGTGCCAGCAGTTCTGGATCCTCCTACGAGCAGTACTCC.

This chain joins TRBV15 and TRBJ1-5; TRBD1 matches at 7 bases. The CDR3 is made up of 14 amino acids. V gave up 5 bases and J gave up 5 bases; unmatched junction bases: 6. Per the germline V gene, CDR1 is LNHNV and CDR2 is YYDKDF (reference sequence). The CDR3 loop is CATSGLQGHQPQHF. The CDR3 bases are TGTGCCACCAGCGGTTTACAGGGGCATCAGCCCCAGCATTTT.

V is TRBV9 and J is TRBJ2-5; D is possibly TRBD1 or TRBD2 (6 bases each). This CDR3 is built from 15 residues. Germline values: CDR1 SGDLS, CDR2 YYNGEE. V was pared by 1 base and J by 5 bases, with 15 bases between. The CDR3 DNA sequence: TGTGCCAGCAGCGTATACAGTAGGGGGGAGGAGACCCAGTACTTC. Translation: CASSVYSRGEETQYF.

The table lists this clonotype with many counts. The CDR3 DNA is TGTGCCAGCAGTTCTAATCTTCTTCAGCTTGTGGGGACACCCGTCAGGGAGCTGTTTTTT. Translated, it gives CASSSNLLQLVGTPVRELFF. The V call is TRBV6-5, the J call TRBJ2-2; maybe TRBD1 (6 bases). The CDR3 is 20 residues long. Germline CDR1 and CDR2: MNHEY and SVGAGI. With 4 bases removed from V and 9 bases from J, the gap between germline ends came to 33 bases.

This clonotype was counted only a few times. The V call is TRBV28, the J call TRBJ2-2; D gene ambiguous. This CDR3 is built from 13 residues. Germline CDR1 and CDR2: MDHEN and SYDVKM. The ends were cut back, 3 bases at V and 11 bases at J, with 13 bases in the middle. In DNA, the CDR3 is TGTGCCAGCAGTTTGACCGCGCAGATTGAGCTGTTTTTT. Its protein is CASSLTAQIELFF.

This clonotype was counted a few times. V gene TRBV19 combines with J gene TRBJ1-1, with D maybe TRBD1 (5 bases). The CDR3 loop spans 12 amino acids. The germline V gene encodes CDR1 LNHDA and CDR2 SQIVND (reference sequence). The V end lost 11 bases, the J end lost 0 bases, and 10 bases lay between the germline ends. CDR3 sequence reads: CAARDLNTEAFF. CDR3 in DNA: TGTGCCGCTAGGGACCTGAACACTGAAGCTTTCTTT.

The chain employs TRBV6-1 and TRBJ2-3, with 9 positions matching TRBD1. CDR1 is MNHNS, CDR2 SASEGT, per germline. The length of the CDR3 is 15 residues. After removal of 8 bases from V and 2 bases from J, the junction contained 8 bases not matched to a gene. The chain's CDR3 is CASGWGDRDTDTQYF. In nucleotides, the CDR3 is TGTGCCAGCGGGTGGGGGGACAGGGACACAGATACGCAGTATTTT.

The sample holds many counts of this clonotype. This chain's CDR3 is CASSISGRAHIQYF. In DNA form, the CDR3 reads TGTGCCAGCAGCATTAGCGGGAGAGCGCACATTCAGTACTTC. J is TRBJ2-4 and V is TRBV7-8, with TRBD2 matching 9 bases. Germline loops: CDR1 SGHVS, CDR2 FQNEAQ. V was pared by 5 bases and J by 8 bases, with 7 bases of the junction left unmatched. CDR3 length equals 14 residues.

CDR3 nucleotide sequence: TGCAGCGTTGGTCAGGGGCCGTATTTTGCTGGCTACACCTTC. Translation: CSVGQGPYFAGYTF. The genes are TRBV29-1 and TRBJ1-2, with D maybe TRBD1 (6 bases). V was cut by 4 bases and J by 7 bases, with 19 bases left in between. Germline CDR1 reads SQVTM; CDR2 reads ANQGSEA. The CDR3 runs 14 residues.

Points on this clonotype: The junction differs from germline at one of its ends, possibly a read error. This rearrangement joins TRBV12-3 or TRBV12-4 to TRBJ1-4; D is unresolved. The CDR3 extends over 15 amino acids. The CDR3 nucleotides read TGTGCCGGCAGCTACCCTGGAGGGTTCCGTGAAAAACTGTTTTTT. Its protein product is CAGSYPGGFREKLFF.

V is TRBV20-1 and J is TRBJ1-2; maybe TRBD1 (5 bases). CDR3 length: 14 amino acids. Germline CDR1 is DFQATT and CDR2 is SNEGSKA (reference sequence). Between the trimmed V and J ends, which lost 6 bases and 1 base, there was a span of 15 bases. This CDR3 is CSAQVGGNNYGYTF. The CDR3 bases are TGCAGTGCCCAAGTCGGGGGTAATAACTATGGCTACACCTTC.

In regard to this clonotype: Given a much more abundant clone one base away, this may be a read error. The chain couples TRBV6-2 or TRBV6-3 to TRBJ2-7; 7 nucleotides align to TRBD1. Germline assignment: CDR1 MNHEY and CDR2 SVGEGT. CDR3 length: 16 amino acids. CDR3 region: CASSYSLGQLSYGQYF. The CDR3 region has the DNA TGTGCCAGCAGTTACTCCCTGGGACAGCTCTCCTACGGGCAGTACTTC.

This clonotype was seen at least ten times. The V gene is TRBV6-2 or TRBV6-3, the J gene TRBJ2-6; D is possibly TRBD1 (5 bases). This CDR3 comprises 15 residues. From germline, CDR1 is MNHEY and CDR2 SVGEGT. Trimming took off 3 bases at V and 4 bases at J, with 10 bases between the two ends. DNA for the CDR3: TGTGCCAGCAGTTATTCAGGGCAAGGGGCCAACGTCCTGACTTTC. Translated: CASSYSGQGANVLTF.

Many counts were recorded for this clonotype. One junction end does not reproduce the germline sequence, and a read error may be involved. V usage is TRBV5-1 and J usage is TRBJ1-1; D gene uncertain. The length of the CDR3 is 13 residues. Germline-derived CDR1 and CDR2 are SGHRS and YFSETQ. The CDR3 coding sequence is TGTGCCAGCAGCTTGTGGGGTAACACTGAAGCTTTCTTT. It yields the protein CASSLWGNTEAFF.

At least ten counts were recorded for this clonotype. The V and J genes are TRBV20-1 and TRBJ2-7, with unresolved D. CDR3 length equals 13 residues. V lost 3 bases, J lost 2 bases, and 11 bases lay in between. Germline V gives CDR1 DFQATT, CDR2 SNEGSKA (reference sequence). The CDR3 sequence is CSASVRAAYEQYF. For the CDR3, the DNA is TGCAGTGCTAGCGTTAGGGCTGCCTACGAGCAGTACTTC.

The V call is TRBV18, the J call TRBJ2-3; 7 positions match TRBD1. V was pared by 6 bases and J by 2 bases, with 8 bases of the junction left unmatched. Per the germline V gene, CDR1 is KGHSH and CDR2 is LQKENI. The CDR3 runs to 15 residues. This CDR3 reads CASSPRDSPTDTQYF. The CDR3 nucleotides read TGTGCCAGCTCCCCCCGGGACAGTCCCACAGATACGCAGTATTTT.

The rearrangement joins TRBV5-5 to TRBJ2-2; weak D call: TRBD1 (5 bases). V lost 5 bases and J lost 2, with 13 bases in between. Germline lookup yields CDR1 SGHKS and CDR2 YYEKEE (reference sequence). The CDR3 spans 15 residues. The CDR3 sequence is CASRRDRLNTGELFF. CDR3 coding DNA: TGTGCCAGCAGGAGAGACAGACTTAACACCGGGGAGCTGTTTTTT.